This TCR beta chain was retrieved from a study of cytomegalovirus exposure and HLA in healthy donors. With regard to this clone: Its antigen is unknown.

13 Jbeta primers and 60 Vbeta primers were used for the PCR. Profiled with immunoSEQ multiplex PCR; TCRdb holds only in-frame clones, not every one. The sample includes 40,000 to 55,000 clones, approximately 72% seen only once; the top ten take around 9.1%. Findings of the study overall: A link between a missense DCLRE1C variant and TCR beta V- and J-gene trimming emerged from a later analysis. Cytomegalovirus association was assigned to approximately 160 TCR beta chains. A previous analysis found most TCR beta V segments productive roughly 87% or roughly 30% of the time.

The sequence was obtained from a woman in her forties or fifties in good health and CMV-seronegative. Sequencing used PBMCs.

CDR3 amino acids: CALGLAGANVLTF. CDR3 coding DNA: TGTGCCTTGGGACTGGCTGGGGCCAACGTCCTGACTTTC. The J gene is TRBJ2-6, the V gene TRBV30, with a tentative D call TRBD2 (6 bases). CDR3 length equals 13 residues. Between the trimmed V and J ends, which lost 7 bases and 2 bases, there was a span of 9 bases. Germline CDR1 GTSNPN, CDR2 SVGIG (reference sequence).